This TCR beta chain was obtained from a study of blood T cell repertoires in COVID-19. The CDR3 sequence is 15 residues long. Germline V gene data show CDR1 as SGHTA and CDR2 as FQGTGA. V shed 2 bases and J 4 bases; nucleotides not matched to a gene: 4. Clones were sequenced by immunoSEQ multiplex PCR, and TCRdb holds only the in-frame ones, with some missing. The sample carries 300,000 or so clones, about 82% recorded once. J is TRBJ2-1 and V is TRBV7-3, with TRBD2 identical over 8 bases. The TCR sequence derives from a woman between 45 and 60 years old with acute or convalescent COVID-19. Sequenced material: peripheral blood. The CDR3 DNA sequence: TGTGCCAGCAGCTTAGAAGCGGGAGTTTACAATGAGCAGTTCTTC. Protein sequence: CASSLEAGVYNEQFF. The whole variable domain, remainder taken from reference TRBV7-3 and TRBJ2-1, is GAGVSQTPSNKVTEKGKYVELRCDPISGHTALYWYRQSLGQGPEFLIYFQGTGAADDSGLPNDRFFAVRPEGSVSTLKIQRTERGDSAVYLCASSLEAGVYNEQFFGPGTRLTVL.